The 14 T cell receptor beta chains listed next were all sequenced from one sample in a study of regulatory T cells in long-lasting Graves disease. Both iRepertoire HTBI primers and Arm-PCR of CDR3 regions were used to build the TCR beta libraries. TCRdb re-analysed the multiplex PCR reads in MiXCR, keeping a single row per CDR3 protein. The sample carries 400,000 to 500,000 distinct CDR3 sequences, 15% recorded once. Time point given: newly diagnosed GD, antithyroid drugs for less than 3 months. From RNA extracted from PBMCs, the TCR library was made. This sample also belongs to another study, concerning T cells in Graves' hyperthyroidism and ophthalmopathy.

The sample in question was peripheral blood mononuclear cells (PBMCs), obtained at new diagnosis, from a patient treated with antithyroid drugs. Source of these receptors: a woman in her forties with Graves disease.

This clonotype has at least ten counts. The chain combines TRBV24-1 with TRBJ1-1; D ambiguous. Trimming removed 5 bases at V and 5 bases at J, with 8 bases between. There are 12 residues in the CDR3. Per the germline V gene, CDR1 is KGHDR and CDR2 is SFDVKD. CDR3 loop: CATSGPGTEAFF. DNA of the CDR3: TGTGCCACCAGTGGTCCGGGAACTGAAGCTTTCTTT.

Ten or more counts support this clonotype. This chain connects TRBV19 to TRBJ1-5; D is possibly TRBD1 (5 bases). Germline CDR1 LNHDA, CDR2 SQIVND (reference sequence). This CDR3 region has 14 residues. Between the trimmed V and J ends, which lost 8 bases and 7 bases, there was a span of 18 bases. CDR3 residues: CASAFGGYAQPQHF. DNA for the CDR3: TGTGCCAGTGCCTTCGGGGGATATGCCCAGCCCCAGCATTTT. The variable domain in full, with the rest retrieved from reference TRBV19 and TRBJ1-5, is DGGITQSPKYLFRKEGQNVTLSCEQNLNHDAMYWYRQDPGQGLRLIYYSQIVNDFQKGDIAEGYSVSREKKESFPLTVTSAQKNPTAFYLCASAFGGYAQPQHFGDGTRLSIL.

This clonotype was seen only a few times. The rearrangement links TRBV6-1 to TRBJ2-7; 8 bases line up with TRBD1. The CDR3 totals 17 residues. Per the germline V gene, CDR1 is MNHNS and CDR2 is SASEGT. V dropped 5 bases and J dropped 4; count of bases not matched to a gene: 16. CDR3 residues: CASSPRPQDRDFYEQYF. Here the CDR3 DNA reads TGTGCCAGCAGTCCTAGGCCCCAGGACAGGGATTTTTACGAGCAGTACTTC.

In its sample, this clonotype was seen many times. This chain uses TRBV11-3 with TRBJ2-1, with 7 bases identical to TRBD2. The germline CDR1 and CDR2 sequences are SGHNT and YENEEA. J gave up 4 bases and V 5 bases, and 20 bases lay outside the gene matches. This CDR3 is 19 amino acids long. The CDR3 nucleotides are TGTGCCAGCAGCCCTCCATGGGGAAGCGGGAAGGTTAGGTACAATGAGCAGTTCTTC. As protein: CASSPPWGSGKVRYNEQFF.

In this sample, this clonotype turned up a few times. This rearrangement joins TRBV27 to TRBJ2-7; 7 bases match TRBD2. CDR1 is MNHEY and CDR2 is SMNVEV in the germline V gene (reference sequence). The length of the CDR3 is 13 residues. V was pared by 6 bases and J by 0 bases, with 2 bases of the junction left unmatched. CDR3 amino acids: CASRSGISYEQYF. The CDR3, as DNA: TGTGCCAGCAGAAGCGGGATCTCCTACGAGCAGTACTTC.

The chain carries TRBV12-3 or TRBV12-4 and TRBJ1-2; 10 bases match TRBD1. CDR3 size: 15 residues. Trimming removed 5 bases from V and 8 bases from J; junction bases left unmatched: 11. CDR3 loop: CASSLGTGDHGGYTF. CDR3 DNA: TGTGCCAGCAGTCTAGGGACAGGGGACCACGGGGGCTACACCTTC.

This clonotype was recorded at least ten times. The chain has TRBV10-3 and TRBJ1-4, with D hard to call. Germline V gene sequence: CDR1 ENHRY, CDR2 SYGVKD. V lost 2 bases, J lost 3 bases, and 10 bases lay in between. The CDR3 runs to 15 residues. The CDR3 loop is CAISEGRRANEKLFF. CDR3 DNA: TGTGCCATCAGTGAGGGACGCCGCGCTAATGAAAAACTGTTTTTT.

In its sample, this clonotype was seen many times. J is TRBJ2-1 and V is TRBV12-3 or TRBV12-4, with 8 nucleotides matching TRBD2. Unmatched junction bases numbered 7, after V lost 5 bases and J lost 4 bases. The CDR3 consists of 15 residues. The CDR3 coding sequence is TGTGCCAGCAGTCCTCGGGGGGGTGGGTACAATGAGCAGTTCTTC. It is translated as CASSPRGGGYNEQFF.

The sample holds many counts of this clonotype. This sequence joins TRBV20-1 and TRBJ1-1; weak D call: TRBD1 (5 bases). Germline V CDR1 and CDR2: DFQATT, SNEGSKA (reference sequence). Trimming left V 3 bases short and J 4 bases short, with 18 bases between. CDR3 size: 15 residues. CDR3 in DNA: TGCAGTGCTAGGCTGGACAAGGCTCACACCACTGAAGCTTTCTTT. Translation: CSARLDKAHTTEAFF.

This clonotype was seen ten or more times. V and J are TRBV5-1 and TRBJ2-1; maybe TRBD2 (5 bases). CDR1 and CDR2 (germline): SGHRS, YFSETQ. The CDR3 spans 16 residues. Trimming left V 4 bases short and J 8 bases short, with 22 bases between. The CDR3 DNA follows: TGCGCCAGCAGCCCACGGGGTTTGGACCCGGGCGATGAGCAGTTCTTC. Amino acid sequence: CASSPRGLDPGDEQFF.

The chain employs TRBV7-6 and TRBJ2-1, with 12 bases fitting TRBD2. CDR1 and CDR2 (germline): SGHVS, FNYEAQ. V lost 5 bases and J lost 0; bases outside the gene matches: 8. This CDR3 has 18 residues. In nucleotides, the CDR3 is TGTGCCAGCAGCCCCTCCCCTAGCGGGAGGGACTCCTACAATGAGCAGTTCTTC. Its protein is CASSPSPSGRDSYNEQFF.

This clonotype was counted only a few times. The gene calls are TRBV7-6 and TRBJ2-1; D possibly corresponds to TRBD2 (6 bases). CDR1 is SGHVS and CDR2 is FNYEAQ in the germline V gene. V shed 1 base and J shed 5 bases, with 9 bases lying between them. CDR3 length: 14 amino acids. The CDR3 nucleotides read TGTGCCAGCAGCTTAGGACTAGGAAACAATGAGCAGTTCTTC. Its protein is CASSLGLGNNEQFF.

With respect to this clonotype: A much larger clone is a single base away; this may be a read error. This chain links TRBV30 with TRBJ2-1; a possible D gene is TRBD2 (6 bases). The CDR3 is 14 residues long. V lost 4 bases to trimming and J lost 3 bases, with 13 bases between them. Germline V gives CDR1 GTSNPN, CDR2 SVGIG (reference sequence). CDR3 DNA sequence: TGTGCCTGGACCCACCGGGGGAACTACAATGAGCAGTTCTTC. Encoded protein: CAWTHRGNYNEQFF.

This clonotype came up many times. Compared with germline, one end of the junction differs, possibly owing to a read error. The J gene is TRBJ2-3, the V gene TRBV5-5; D unclear. This CDR3 is built from 13 residues. Germline V gene lookup returns CDR1 SGHKS and CDR2 YYEKEE (reference sequence). The DNA of the CDR3 is TGCGCCAGCAGCTTCTTTGGGACAGATACGCAGTATTTT. This gives the protein CASSFFGTDTQYF.